These 13 T cell receptor beta chains share one sample of origin, sequenced in a study of blood T cells in healthy people across ages. Alongside a J-beta primer mix, a sample-barcoded 5' primer served in a second PCR lasting roughly 7 to 12 cycles. Each CDR3 protein gets one entry after TCRdb re-called the 5' RACE reads with MiXCR. Among 600,000 to 900,000 distinct CDR3 sequences, 20% to 30% were seen once, and the ten largest hold 3%. This sample was shared with a second study, whose subject was T cells of mothers and their children.

The specimen sequenced was blood. These receptors originate from a boy aged 10-17 years in good health.

This clonotype was recorded once. This rearrangement joins TRBV4-1 to TRBJ1-1; D may be TRBD1 (5 bases). Germline loops: CDR1 MGHRA, CDR2 YSYEKL. V lost 1 base and J lost 9, with 15 bases in between. CDR3 size: 14 residues. CDR3: CASSQGDYRTQAFF. CDR3 bases: TGCGCCAGCAGCCAAGGAGATTACAGGACCCAAGCTTTCTTT.

V is TRBV20-1 and J is TRBJ2-3, with TRBD2 matching over 8 bases. J gave up 4 bases and V 0 bases, and 3 bases lay outside the gene matches. The V gene's germline CDR1 is DFQATT and CDR2 SNEGSKA (reference sequence). The CDR3 runs 14 residues. CDR3 amino acids: CSARDWTSPDTQYF. The CDR3 coding sequence is TGCAGTGCTAGAGACTGGACTAGCCCAGATACGCAGTATTTT.

The chain joins TRBV5-1 to TRBJ1-5; a possible D gene is TRBD1 (6 bases). Trimming pared 4 bases from V and 7 bases from J, leaving 18 bases between. The germline V gene encodes CDR1 SGHRS and CDR2 YFSETQ. The CDR3 spans 15 residues. This CDR3 reads CASSPGPQGSQPQHF. Written as DNA, the CDR3 is TGCGCCAGCAGCCCAGGGCCACAGGGTAGCCAGCCCCAGCATTTT.

The gene calls are TRBV29-1 and TRBJ2-7; D gene ambiguous. Looked up from germline, CDR1 is SQVTM and CDR2 is ANQGSEA. V lost 4 bases and J 2 bases, leaving 12 bases between the germline ends. There are 13 residues in the CDR3. CDR3 protein: CSVADFLAYEQYF. The CDR3 nucleotides are TGCAGCGTTGCCGACTTCCTAGCCTACGAGCAGTACTTC.

The V and J genes are TRBV20-1 and TRBJ2-5; D is uncertain. Judging by the DNA end, TRBJ2-7 fits better; the J call may be wrong. This CDR3 has 14 amino acids. Germline CDR1 and CDR2: DFQATT and SNEGSKA (reference sequence). CDR3 sequence reads: CSARDSRRVYEQYF. As DNA, the CDR3 is TGCAGTGCTAGAGATAGTCGCAGAGTCTACGAGCAGTACTTC.

The rearrangement uses TRBV7-9 and TRBJ1-2, with TRBD1 matching 9 bases. There are 14 residues in the CDR3. Trimming took 6 bases from V and 2 from J; bases not matched to a gene: 4. CDR1 and CDR2 (germline): SEHNR, FQNEAQ (reference sequence). CDR3 sequence: CASRVGQGNYGYTF. The CDR3 DNA reads TGTGCCAGCAGGGTTGGACAGGGGAACTATGGCTACACCTTC. Supplemented by reference TRBV7-9 and TRBJ1-2, the full variable domain reads DTGVSQNPRHKITKRGQNVTFRCDPISEHNRLYWYRQTLGQGPEFLTYFQNEAQLEKSRLLSDRFSAERPKGSFSTLEIQRTEQGDSAMYLCASRVGQGNYGYTFGSGTRLTVV.

This chain connects TRBV10-3 to TRBJ2-7; no clear D. Trimming shortened V by 9 bases and J by 1 base, and 13 bases separated the two germline ends. Germline assignment: CDR1 ENHRY and CDR2 SYGVKD. The CDR3 runs 13 residues. The CDR3 spells CAIGWVGSYEQYF. In DNA, the CDR3 is TGTGCCATTGGATGGGTAGGGTCCTACGAGCAGTACTTC.

The sample holds many counts of this clonotype. The V gene is TRBV7-9, the J gene TRBJ1-1, with TRBD1 matching 9 bases. The length of the CDR3 is 14 residues. Germline V gene sequence: CDR1 SEHNR, CDR2 FQNEAQ (reference sequence). V shed 5 bases, J shed 8 bases, and the junction held 9 bases outside the gene matches. This chain's CDR3 is CASSTGTGWPEAFF. The CDR3 nucleotides are TGTGCCAGCAGCACCGGGACAGGGTGGCCAGAAGCTTTCTTT.

This clonotype was observed a handful of times. The chain joins TRBV2 to TRBJ2-4; 11 bases map to TRBD2. Per the germline V gene, CDR1 is SNHLY and CDR2 is FYNNEI. Trimming removed 2 bases from V and 0 bases from J; junction bases left unmatched: 3. CDR3 size: 17 residues. As DNA, the CDR3 is TGTGCCAGCAGTGAACTAGCGGGGGGACTAGCCAAAAACATTCAGTACTTC. This translates into CASSELAGGLAKNIQYF.

The chain couples TRBV25-1 to TRBJ2-3, with 8 nucleotides matching TRBD2. CDR1 MGHDK and CDR2 SYGVNS come from the germline V gene. Trimming removed 1 base from V and 0 bases from J; junction bases left unmatched: 3. The CDR3 runs to 16 residues. As DNA, the CDR3 is TGTGCCAGCAGTGAATTCCCTAGCGGGAGCACAGATACGCAGTATTTT. It yields the protein CASSEFPSGSTDTQYF. Combining the CDR3 with reference TRBV25-1 and TRBJ2-3 gives the whole variable domain EADIYQTPRYLVIGTGKKITLECSQTMGHDKMYWYQQDPGMELHLIHYSYGVNSTEKGDLSSESTVSRIRTEHFPLTLESARPSHTSQYLCASSEFPSGSTDTQYFGPGTRLTVL.

The chain is built from TRBV18 and TRBJ2-5, with a tentative D call TRBD1 (6 bases). There are 14 residues in the CDR3. Germline CDR1 and CDR2: KGHSH and LQKENI. With 3 bases removed from V and 2 bases from J, the gap between germline ends came to 10 bases. This chain's CDR3 is CASSPETGQETQYF. The CDR3 DNA is TGTGCCAGCTCACCGGAAACAGGGCAAGAGACCCAGTACTTC.

This clonotype was found a few times. The chain carries TRBV29-1 and TRBJ2-1, with TRBD2 as a possible D gene (5 bases). This CDR3 contains 14 residues. The V gene lost 6 bases and the J gene lost 2 bases, with 14 bases spanning the gap. The germline V gene has CDR1 SQVTM and CDR2 ANQGSEA. The CDR3 sequence: CSVLGSGTYNEQFF. The CDR3 nucleotides are TGCAGCGTACTAGGCAGCGGAACCTACAATGAGCAGTTCTTC.

The genes are TRBV20-1 and TRBJ1-4; D unresolved. The CDR3 loop spans 13 amino acids. Germline V gene lookup returns CDR1 DFQATT and CDR2 SNEGSKA (reference sequence). V lost 6 bases and J 4 bases, leaving 12 bases between the germline ends. As DNA, the CDR3 is TGCAGTGCCCCCAGTAAGATTAATGAAAAACTGTTTTTT. This gives the protein CSAPSKINEKLFF.